The sequence of this T cell receptor beta chain was determined in a study of blood T cell repertoires in COVID-19. This clone was seen just once. Other DNA sequences in the same sample also yield this CDR3. Original data processing: Nucleated cell counts were estimated from reference gene primer amplification. Data came from immunoSEQ multiplex PCR; TCRdb stores just in-frame clones and leaves some out. V and J calls and clone size are copied from that table; D and trimming were computed from the DNA. The sample holds around 140,000 clones, about 87% seen once. The CDR3 loop spans 14 amino acids. V dropped 5 bases and J dropped 3; count of bases not matched to a gene: 2. The germline CDR1 and CDR2 sequences are SGHTA and FQGNSA.

The genes are TRBV7-2 and TRBJ1-4, with 8 bases fitting TRBD1. The clonotype was recovered from a man in his fifties who had recovered from COVID-19. Sequences were obtained from peripheral blood. The CDR3 bases are TGTGCCAGCAGCCCAGGGGGCGCTAATGAAAAACTGTTTTTT. It translates to CASSPGGANEKLFF. The whole variable domain, remainder taken from reference TRBV7-2 and TRBJ1-4, is GAGVSQSPSNKVTEKGKDVELRCDPISGHTALYWYRQSLGQGLEFLIYFQGNSAPDKSGLPSDRFSAERTGGSVSTLTIQRTQQEDSAVYLCASSPGGANEKLFFGSGTQLSVL.